One and the same sample provided the 15 T cell receptor beta chains below, sequenced in a study of shared clonotypes between healthy human individuals. The assay was immunoSEQ multiplex PCR, and TCRdb's table has in-frame clones only and misses some. The table lists some 2,000,000 clones, 90% to 96% of them singletons, with roughly 0.13% in the top ten. The sequenced sample was naive CD4+ T cells sorted from blood. Sample subset: CD45RA+ positively selected. The receptors originated from a man between 18 and 29 years old in good health.

The rearrangement links TRBV15 to TRBJ2-1; 7 bases match TRBD2. The junction had 9 bases not matched to a gene; V was cut back by 5 bases and J by 5 bases. In germline, CDR1 is LNHNV, CDR2 YYDKDF (reference sequence). There are 15 residues in the CDR3. The CDR3 region is CATSPMGAGDNEQFF. The CDR3 nucleotides read TGTGCCACCAGCCCAATGGGCGCGGGGGACAATGAGCAGTTCTTC. Full variable domain (rest looked up from reference TRBV15 and TRBJ2-1): DAMVIQNPRYQVTQFGKPVTLSCSQTLNHNVMYWYQQKSSQAPKLLFHYYDKDFNNEADTPDNFQSRRPNTSFCFLDIRSPGLGDTAMYLCATSPMGAGDNEQFFGPGTRLTVL.

The count of this clone is one. This chain uses TRBV30 with TRBJ2-7; a weak D match, TRBD2 (6 bases). The germline V and J ends were trimmed by 4 bases and 2 bases, with 15 bases remaining between them. CDR1 and CDR2 (germline): GTSNPN, SVGIG (reference sequence). The CDR3 consists of 14 residues. The CDR3 is CAWTRGKSTYEQYF. CDR3 sequence (DNA): TGTGCCTGGACCCGGGGGAAGTCTACCTACGAGCAGTACTTC.

The chain is built from TRBV7-9 and TRBJ2-7; 8 nucleotides align to TRBD2. This CDR3 comprises 14 residues. Per germline, CDR1 SEHNR and CDR2 FQNEAQ (reference sequence). Losses at the gene ends were 4 bases for V and 3 bases for J; bases not matched to a gene: 5. CDR3 sequence: CASSSGGKGYEQYF. The CDR3 coding sequence is TGTGCCAGCAGCTCGGGAGGGAAAGGCTACGAGCAGTACTTC.

This sequence joins TRBV2 and TRBJ2-5; D may correspond to TRBD1 or TRBD2 (5 bases each). Looked up from germline, CDR1 is SNHLY and CDR2 is FYNNEI. The CDR3 is made up of 14 amino acids. V dropped 4 bases and J dropped 5 bases, with 14 bases sitting between them. In nucleotides, the CDR3 is TGTGCCAGCAGTGGGGGAATCCGGGGCGAGACCCAGTACTTC. Its protein product is CASSGGIRGETQYF. Filled out from reference TRBV2 and TRBJ2-5, the complete variable domain reads EPEVTQTPSHQVTQMGQEVILRCVPISNHLYFYWYRQILGQKVEFLVSFYNNEISEKSEIFDDQFSVERPDGSNFTLKIRSTKLEDSAMYFCASSGGIRGETQYFGPGTRLLVL.

This clone showed up just once. The V gene is TRBV4-2, the J gene TRBJ1-2; D is unclear. Trimming removed 5 bases from V and 4 bases from J, with 20 bases in between. The CDR3 has 16 residues. Per germline, CDR1 LGHNA and CDR2 YNFKEQ. CDR3 bases: TGTGCCAGCAGCTCTTTTAGCAAAGGTTGGACCTATGGCTACACCTTC. Amino acids: CASSSFSKGWTYGYTF.

The chain joins TRBV5-1 to TRBJ1-1, with D possibly matching TRBD1 (5 bases). The CDR3 runs 14 residues. Looked up from germline, CDR1 is SGHRS and CDR2 is YFSETQ. Trimming pared 2 bases from V and 1 base from J, leaving 9 bases between. CDR3 nucleotides: TGCGCCAGCAGCTTCGAGGGGCAGAACACTGAAGCTTTCTTT. This sequence encodes CASSFEGQNTEAFF.

The CDR3 region is CAWSQGAVSPLHF. For the CDR3, the DNA is TGTGCCTGGAGCCAGGGGGCAGTTTCACCCCTCCACTTT. The chain is built from TRBV30 and TRBJ1-6; 8 bases fit TRBD1. This CDR3 has 13 amino acids. Germline CDR1 GTSNPN, CDR2 SVGIG (reference sequence). J lost 9 bases, V lost 3 bases, and 4 bases had no gene match.

The V call is TRBV6-6, the J call TRBJ2-7; a weak D match, TRBD1 (6 bases). The CDR3 totals 11 residues. Germline loops: CDR1 MNHNY, CDR2 SVGAGI (reference sequence). Trimming took off 5 bases at V and 7 bases at J, with 9 bases between the two ends. CDR3 nucleotide sequence: TGTGCCAGCAGTCCCGACAGGGAGCAGTACTTC. The encoded protein is CASSPDREQYF.

The rearrangement uses TRBV4-1 and TRBJ2-1, with D perhaps assigned TRBD1 or TRBD2 (5 bases each). Germline CDR1 and CDR2: MGHRA and YSYEKL. Trimming left V 6 bases short and J 5 bases short, with 14 bases between. This CDR3 is 14 amino acids long. The CDR3 DNA reads as TGCGCCAGCAGTCCGAGGGGAAGCCACAATGAGCAGTTCTTC. Amino acids: CASSPRGSHNEQFF.

This clone came up once. The V gene is TRBV5-1, the J gene TRBJ2-5; D gene uncertain. Trimming cost V 1 base and J 3 bases, with 7 bases left between them. CDR1 and CDR2 (germline): SGHRS, YFSETQ. The CDR3 totals 13 residues. The CDR3: CASSLRVEETQYF. The CDR3 DNA follows: TGCGCCAGCAGCTTGAGGGTCGAAGAGACCCAGTACTTC.

This clone is a singleton in its sample. The genes are TRBV19 and TRBJ1-5; D is possibly TRBD1 (5 bases). The germline V gene has CDR1 LNHDA and CDR2 SQIVND (reference sequence). CDR3 size: 16 residues. V gave up 5 bases and J gave up 3 bases, with 17 bases separating them. The CDR3 sequence is CASSAGGQGYNQPQHF. The CDR3 DNA is TGTGCCAGTAGTGCGGGCGGGCAGGGCTACAATCAGCCCCAGCATTTT.

This chain uses TRBV4-3 with TRBJ2-5; D not certain. Trimming stripped 4 bases from V and 0 bases from J, with 18 bases between. The CDR3 totals 17 residues. CDR1 is LGHNA and CDR2 is YSLEER in the germline V gene. CDR3 amino acids: CASSRLPGGINQETQYF. The CDR3 bases are TGCGCCAGCAGCCGCCTCCCTGGCGGCATCAACCAAGAGACCCAGTACTTC.

The count of this clone is one. V gene TRBV7-9 combines with J gene TRBJ2-2; D remains ambiguous. Trimming removed 3 bases from V and 0 bases from J, with 5 bases in between. Germline CDR1 and CDR2: SEHNR and FQNEAQ (reference sequence). CDR3 length: 14 residues. CDR3 region: CASSFLANTGELFF. The CDR3 DNA reads as TGTGCCAGCAGCTTTCTTGCGAACACCGGGGAGCTGTTTTTT.

The chain links TRBV5-1 to TRBJ2-3, with a tentative D call TRBD1 (6 bases). This CDR3 contains 14 residues. Germline CDR1 SGHRS, CDR2 YFSETQ. V was clipped by 4 bases and J by 1 base, with 10 bases between them. DNA for the CDR3: TGCGCCAGCAGCCGACAGGTTGGCACAGATACGCAGTATTTT. Its translation is CASSRQVGTDTQYF.

Points on this clone: Other DNA sequences in this sample translate to the same CDR3. This sequence joins TRBV5-1 and TRBJ2-2; D unresolved. This CDR3 has 13 residues. V was trimmed by 0 bases and J by 4 bases, leaving 4 bases between them. The V gene's germline CDR1 is SGHRS and CDR2 YFSETQ. The CDR3 region has the DNA TGCGCCAGCAGCTTGGCGAGCACCGGGGAGCTGTTTTTT. Translated: CASSLASTGELFF.